This TCR beta chain was captured in a study of tumor-infiltrating lymphocytes in primary liver carcinoma. Study-level information: Surgical resection treated primary liver carcinoma in the patients. Participating patients were men and women between 30 and 69 years old. Study-level findings and limits: Tumors and blood were compared for top-250-clone fraction, and tumors had the significantly higher value (p = 0.039).

About this clonotype: Its antigen is unknown.

cDNA specific to TCR beta was made from 500 to 650 ng of total RNA, with a constant-region primer employed for priming. Generation of the TCR beta libraries relied on three nested multiplex PCR rounds using slightly modified ARM-PCR. PCR rounds one and two used TRBV1-TRBV30 forward primers with a C-beta reverse primer for 10 cycles each. TCRdb processed the multiplex PCR reads anew with MiXCR; each CDR3 protein has one entry. The sample records 250,000 to 350,000 distinct CDR3 sequences, around three fifths being singletons. V lost 2 bases and J 6 bases, leaving 11 bases between the germline ends. CDR3 length equals 14 residues. Germline lookup yields CDR1 SEHNR and CDR2 FQNEAQ (reference sequence). The blood RNA (from unsorted whole blood) was obtained, and germline DNA was also extracted.

This chain links TRBV7-9 with TRBJ2-1; the D is unclear. Sequenced material: peripheral blood. This sequence originates from a woman aged 25 to 39 with primary liver carcinoma and hepatitis B virus infection. CDR3 DNA: TGTGCCAGCAGCTTAAGCGTACAGACCAATGAGCAGTTCTTC. Its translation: CASSLSVQTNEQFF.